These 11 T cell receptor beta chains originate from one sample sequenced in a study of cytomegalovirus exposure and HLA in healthy donors. Both 60 Vbeta primers and 13 Jbeta primers went into the PCR. The method was immunoSEQ multiplex PCR; TCRdb's version includes in-frame clones alone and lacks a portion of them. The data contain roughly 220,000 clones, about two thirds of them singletons. Sequencing was carried out using PBMCs. The origin of the receptors is a man aged 40-50 years in good health and CMV-seropositive.

The CDR3 DNA sequence: TGCGCCAGCAGCTTAGGGGAACCTTCTGGAAACACCATATATTTT. It specifies CASSLGEPSGNTIYF. The chain carries TRBV5-1 and TRBJ1-3, with a weak D call TRBD1 (5 bases). Germline values: CDR1 SGHRS, CDR2 YFSETQ. V was clipped by 2 bases and J by 1 base, with 10 bases between them. The CDR3 totals 15 residues.

The chain uses TRBV6-5 and TRBJ2-2; 8 bases are a match to TRBD2. The length of the CDR3 is 14 residues. Germline loops: CDR1 MNHEY, CDR2 SVGAGI. Trimming took 3 bases from V and 7 from J; bases not matched to a gene: 4. The CDR3 DNA reads TGTGCCAGCAGTTATCGGGGGGGAGGCGGGGAGCTGTTTTTT. It encodes CASSYRGGGGELFF.

V is TRBV4-3 and J is TRBJ1-1; D remains unclear. V was trimmed by 0 bases and J by 0 bases, leaving 11 bases between them. This CDR3 is built from 16 residues. Germline V CDR1 and CDR2: LGHNA, YSLEER. CDR3: CASSQDIAAMNTEAFF. The CDR3 nucleotides read TGCGCCAGCAGCCAAGACATCGCGGCCATGAACACTGAAGCTTTCTTT.

The gene calls are TRBV5-4 and TRBJ2-3; 10 bases match TRBD2. J lost 2 bases, V lost 3 bases, and 3 bases had no gene match. The CDR3 is 15 amino acids. The germline V gene encodes CDR1 SGHNT and CDR2 YYREEE (reference sequence). The CDR3 DNA sequence: TGTGCCAGCAGCTCCGGACTAGCGGACACAGATACGCAGTATTTT. Translated, it gives CASSSGLADTDTQYF. Supplemented by reference TRBV5-4 and TRBJ2-3, the full variable domain reads ETGVTQSPTHLIKTRGQQVTLRCSSQSGHNTVSWYQQALGQGPQFIFQYYREEENGRGNFPPRFSGLQFPNYSSELNVNALELDDSALYLCASSSGLADTDTQYFGPGTRLTVL.

This clone was counted between two and nine times. The CDR3 sequence: CASRLGQGNYGYTF. In nucleotides, the CDR3 is TGTGCCAGCAGACTGGGACAGGGGAACTATGGCTACACCTTC. The chain carries TRBV6-1 and TRBJ1-2; 10 bases align to TRBD1. This CDR3 contains 14 residues. Germline assignment: CDR1 MNHNS and CDR2 SASEGT. V trimming: 6 bases; J trimming: 2 bases; junction bases outside the gene matches: 3.

This clone was found a few times. The V gene is TRBV7-2, the J gene TRBJ2-2, with 12 bases lining up with TRBD1. The CDR3 has 15 amino acids. V trimming: 9 bases; J trimming: 16 bases; junction bases outside the gene matches: 18. Per the germline V gene, CDR1 is SGHTA and CDR2 is FQGNSA. CDR3: CASRIPGTGGMPWFF. The CDR3 DNA sequence: TGTGCCAGTCGTATCCCCGGGACAGGGGGCATGCCCTGGTTTTTT.

The chain carries TRBV5-4 and TRBJ1-2, with D hard to call. From germline, CDR1 is SGHNT and CDR2 YYREEE (reference sequence). The length of the CDR3 is 15 residues. The V and J ends lost 1 base and 4 bases respectively, with 14 bases between them. Written as DNA, the CDR3 is TGTGCCAGCAGCTTGCCCGTAGAGGGCGTCTATGGCTACACCTTC. This gives the protein CASSLPVEGVYGYTF.

The chain has TRBV2 and TRBJ1-4; TRBD1 agrees at 10 bases. Germline lookup yields CDR1 SNHLY and CDR2 FYNNEI. The J segment lost 8 bases and the V segment lost 9 bases, leaving 9 bases of the junction unmatched. This CDR3 has 14 residues. CDR3 bases: TGTGCCAGAAAGACAGGGGGCCGCCGAGAAAAACTGTTTTTT. This translates into CARKTGGRREKLFF.

This clone has a handful of counts. The V and J genes are TRBV7-9 and TRBJ1-4; D may be TRBD1 (6 bases). CDR1 and CDR2 (germline): SEHNR, FQNEAQ (reference sequence). This CDR3 has 15 residues. Trimming took off 1 base at V and 7 bases at J, with 13 bases between the two ends. The CDR3 coding sequence is TGTGCCAGCAGCTTAGAAGGGGGAAGGGGTGAAAAACTGTTTTTT. Translation gives CASSLEGGRGEKLFF.

The chain has TRBV5-1 and TRBJ2-5, with D possibly TRBD2 on 6 matching bases. The germline V gene encodes CDR1 SGHRS and CDR2 YFSETQ. The CDR3 is 13 amino acids. V was shortened by 0 bases and J by 4 bases, with 7 bases between the two germline ends. The CDR3 spells CASSLVGGETQYF. CDR3 bases: TGCGCCAGCAGCTTGGTGGGGGGAGAGACCCAGTACTTC.

The chain couples TRBV5-6 to TRBJ1-5; D unresolved. CDR3 length equals 15 residues. Germline-derived CDR1 and CDR2 are SGHDT and YYEEEE. Trimming removed 0 bases at V and 0 bases at J, with 7 bases between. The CDR3 coding sequence is TGTGCCAGCAGCTTGGGGCTGATTAGCAATCAGCCCCAGCATTTT. Encoded protein: CASSLGLISNQPQHF.